These T cell receptor beta chains were read from a single sample in a study of somatic mutations in cytotoxic T cells in rheumatoid arthritis. Produced via immunoSEQ multiplex PCR; TCRdb's table is partial and in-frame only. This sample carries some 23,000 clones, roughly 80% of them seen once, and the ten largest clones take about 3.5%. Sequenced material: CD8+ T cells sorted from blood. These receptors were collected from an adult with rheumatoid arthritis. Each CDR3 is given with its conserved first and last residue. A D gene is named only where the DNA matches it firmly. Clone sizes are given selectively: once, few, many, or a class where the clone is expanded.

>NA|TRBV6-6|NA|TRBJ1-2
TGTGCCAGCACCCTCGGGGCTGAGGGCAACTATGGCTACACCTTC
CASTLGAEGNYGYTF
>NA|TRBV27|NA|TRBJ2-7
TGTGCCAGCAGCCCCAGCCTATCAGCGGCGGTCTCCTACGAGCAGTACTTC
CASSPSLSAAVSYEQYF
>NA|TRBV4-2|few|TRBJ2-7
TGTGCCAGCAGCCAAGGATTAGGCGAGCAGTACTTC
CASSQGLGEQYF
>TRBD2|TRBV29-1|NA|TRBJ2-3
TGCAGCGTTGGAGGGCTAGCGGGGGGGCGAGGCACAGATACGCAGTATTTT
CSVGGLAGGRGTDTQYF
>TRBD2|TRBV5-6|NA|TRBJ2-7
TGTGCCAGCAGCAAACGGACTAGCGGCGAGCAGTACTTC
CASSKRTSGEQYF
>TRBD1|TRBV7-9|once|TRBJ2-6
TGTGCCAGCAGCTTAACGGGACAGGGCCCCTCTGGGGCCAACGTCCTGACTTTC
CASSLTGQGPSGANVLTF
>NA|TRBV27|NA|TRBJ2-7
TGTGCCACCTCGGCGGGCTACGAGCAGTACTTC
CATSAGYEQYF
>TRBD2|TRBV7-9|NA|TRBJ2-2
TGTGCCAGCAGCGGACAACGGACTAGCGGGGGGGCGGTCGGGGAGCTGTTTTTT
CASSGQRTSGGAVGELFF
>TRBD1|TRBV27|NA|TRBJ1-2
TGTGCCAGCAGAGAAGCGGGACAGGGTTCCTCTAGAGGCTACACCTTC
CASREAGQGSSRGYTF
>TRBD1|TRBV4-2|NA|TRBJ1-5
TGTGCCAGCAGCTATACAGGGGCCAATCAGCCCCAGCATTTT
CASSYTGANQPQHF
>TRBD2|TRBV6-4|NA|TRBJ2-2
TGTGCCAGCAGTGACCGTTTCAAGTTCGGGGGGACCGGGGAGCTGTTTTTT
CASSDRFKFGGTGELFF
>TRBD1|TRBV6-6|NA|TRBJ2-5
TGTGCCAACAGTTCCCGGGACAGGGGAGGGGAGACCCAGTACTTC
CANSSRDRGGETQYF
>NA|TRBV25-1|NA|TRBJ1-6
TGTGCCAGCAGTGTCGGGATTAATTCACCCCTCCACTTT
CASSVGINSPLHF
>NA|TRBV27|NA|TRBJ1-2
TGTGCCAGCAGTCCCGCGCAGGCCCCCCTCTATGGCTACACCTTC
CASSPAQAPLYGYTF
>TRBD1|TRBV11-3|NA|TRBJ2-3
TGTGCCAGCAGCCCCCGGGACAGGGGAGATACGCAGTATTTT
CASSPRDRGDTQYF
>NA|TRBV7-9|NA|TRBJ1-2
TGTGCCAGCAGCCATATGGCGGAGCTTGGCTACACCTTC
CASSHMAELGYTF
>NA|TRBV13|NA|TRBJ2-3
TGTGCCAGCAGCTCGTTTTCGGACTTCACAGATACGCAGTATTTT
CASSSFSDFTDTQYF
>TRBD1|TRBV27|NA|TRBJ2-1
TGTGCCAGCAGTCCGGACAGGGCTTACAATGAGCAGTTCTTC
CASSPDRAYNEQFF
>TRBD1|TRBV7-6|once|TRBJ2-5
TGTGCCAGCAGCATCCTAACAGGGGGCAGGGGGGAGACCCAGTACTTC
CASSILTGGRGETQYF
>TRBD2|TRBV7-2|NA|TRBJ2-7
TGTGCCAGCAGCTTCCTTAGCGGGGGGGTCCACGAGCAGTACTTC
CASSFLSGGVHEQYF
>NA|TRBV19|NA|TRBJ2-3
TGTGCCAGTAGGGGGATACAGGGCAACACAGATACGCAGTATTTT
CASRGIQGNTDTQYF
>NA|TRBV27|NA|TRBJ2-7
TGTGCCAGCAGTTTATCGCCGGGCCAGCGGTACGAGCAGTACTTC
CASSLSPGQRYEQYF
>TRBD1|TRBV19|medium-sized|TRBJ2-7
TGTGCCAGTAGTGGGACAGGGGCCTACGAGCAGTACTTC
CASSGTGAYEQYF
>TRBD1|TRBV29-1|NA|TRBJ1-1
TGCAGCGTGAGGGGGACAGGGGGGCCGGGCACTGAAGCTTTCTTT
CSVRGTGGPGTEAFF
>NA|TRBV14|NA|TRBJ1-2
TGTGCCAGCGTGTCGGGACGGGGGGCGAAATATGGCGCTAACTATGGCTACACCTTC
CASVSGRGAKYGANYGYTF
>TRBD1|TRBV19|NA|TRBJ1-5
TGTGCCATCCGCATAGGACAGGGAAGATTATATGGCAATCAGCCCCAGCATTTT
CAIRIGQGRLYGNQPQHF
>TRBD1|TRBV19|NA|TRBJ2-7
TGTGCCAGTCTTGGACAGGGTGAATTTGGCTACGAGCAGTACTTC
CASLGQGEFGYEQYF
>NA|TRBV5-6|NA|TRBJ2-1
TGTGCCAGCAGCTTGAGGCACAATGAGCAGTTCTTC
CASSLRHNEQFF
>NA|TRBV5-4|NA|TRBJ2-3
TGTGCCAGCAGCGGGGTGACTAGTTCCCCAGATACGCAGTATTTT
CASSGVTSSPDTQYF
>TRBD1|TRBV7-9|NA|TRBJ2-1
TGTGCCAGCAGCTCCCGGGACAGGGGGCTCTATGAGCAGTTCTTC
CASSSRDRGLYEQFF
>TRBD2|TRBV7-9|NA|TRBJ2-3
TGTGCCAGCAGCGATAGCGGGGGGGCCCCAGATACGCAGTATTTT
CASSDSGGAPDTQYF
>TRBD2|TRBV4-2|NA|TRBJ2-1
TGTGCCAGCAGCCAGGCGCTAGCGGGGGGGCTTCTCCATGAGCAGTTCTTC
CASSQALAGGLLHEQFF
>NA|TRBV29-1|NA|TRBJ2-3
TGCAGCGTTGAAGCCTCGGAAGTCGCAGATACGCAGTATTTT
CSVEASEVADTQYF
>NA|TRBV7-9|NA|TRBJ2-7
TGTGCCAGCAGCTTACAGAACAGGAACTACGAGCAGTACTTC
CASSLQNRNYEQYF
>NA|TRBV4-3|NA|TRBJ2-6
TGCGCCAGCAGCCAAGATCATTGGGGTTCTGGGGCCAACGTCCTGACTTTC
CASSQDHWGSGANVLTF
>NA|TRBV7-2|NA|TRBJ2-3
TGTGCCAGCAGCTTCTCGGGGTTCGGGGATACGCAGTATTTT
CASSFSGFGDTQYF
>NA|TRBV5-4|NA|TRBJ2-7
TGTGCCAGCAGCCAACAGGGAGTCGACGAGCAGTACTTC
CASSQQGVDEQYF
>NA|TRBV21-1|medium-sized|TRBJ1-1
TGTGCCAGCAGCAACAGGGACACTGAAGCTTTCTTT
CASSNRDTEAFF
>NA|TRBV7-9|NA|TRBJ2-3
TGTGCCAGCAGCTTAGTGAGCGGGTCTCTCGGCACAGATACGCAGTATTTT
CASSLVSGSLGTDTQYF
>NA|TRBV18|NA|TRBJ2-4
TGTGCCAGCTCACCAATTAGGGGTCAGGGCAAAAACATTCAGTACTTC
CASSPIRGQGKNIQYF
>NA|TRBV29-1|NA|TRBJ1-1
TGCAGCGGGGACCGGGCCCCTGTGGGGAACACTGAAGCTTTCTTT
CSGDRAPVGNTEAFF
>NA|TRBV14|NA|TRBJ2-7
TGTGCCAGCAGCCAAGTTCATGGGTACGAGCAGTACTTC
CASSQVHGYEQYF
>NA|TRBV2|NA|TRBJ1-1
TGTGCCAGCATTAAACAGTGGGGTGGTGGGGCTTTCTTT
CASIKQWGGGAFF
>TRBD2|TRBV5-1|once|TRBJ2-3
TGCGCCAGCAGCTTCAGAAGCGGGGGCTTCACAGATACGCAGTATTTT
CASSFRSGGFTDTQYF
>NA|TRBV6-5|NA|TRBJ1-4
TGTGCCAGCAGTTACGGAACAACTAATGAAAAACTGTTTTTT
CASSYGTTNEKLFF
>NA|TRBV5-1|NA|TRBJ1-6
TGCGCCAGCAGCTTGGACACCCCCAAGTATAATTCACCCCTCCACTTT
CASSLDTPKYNSPLHF
>TRBD1|TRBV4-1|NA|TRBJ1-5
TGCGCCAGCAGCCTTCCGGGACAGGGTTTTCAGCCCCAGCATTTT
CASSLPGQGFQPQHF
>NA|TRBV6-6|NA|TRBJ2-1
TGTGCCAGCAGTTACTCGCGGCCGACAGAGCAGTTCTTC
CASSYSRPTEQFF
>TRBD1|TRBV7-9|once|TRBJ1-4
TGTGCCAGCAGCGTAGTAGGCAGGGGGAGCCACGGTGAAAAACTGTTTTTT
CASSVVGRGSHGEKLFF
>NA|TRBV13|NA|TRBJ2-3
TGTGCCAGCAGCTTTTCCACAGATACGCAGTATTTT
CASSFSTDTQYF
>NA|TRBV11-2|NA|TRBJ2-2
TGTGCCCACGACCCAATAGTCGGGGCCCTAGGCGGGGAGCTGTTTTTT
CAHDPIVGALGGELFF
>NA|TRBV14|NA|TRBJ1-1
TGTGCCAGCAGCCTCCTGGGACCGGCGGGGGAAGCTTTCTTT
CASSLLGPAGEAFF
>NA|TRBV21-1|once|TRBJ2-7
TGTGCCAGCAGCAAAGGGGAGGGGGGCGAGCAGTACTTC
CASSKGEGGEQYF
>NA|TRBV6-5|NA|TRBJ1-1
TGTGCCAGCAGTTACGGGGCAGGATTAAACACTGAAGCTTTCTTT
CASSYGAGLNTEAFF
>TRBD1|TRBV19|NA|TRBJ2-6
TGTGCCAGTAGTGCCCGGACAGGGCCGAGTGGGGCCAACGTCCTGACTTTC
CASSARTGPSGANVLTF
>NA|TRBV4-1|NA|TRBJ2-1
TGCGCCAGCAGCCAAGTTCATAGCGGCACCTCCTACAATGAGCAGTTCTTC
CASSQVHSGTSYNEQFF
>NA|TRBV2|NA|TRBJ1-5
TGTGCCAGCAGTGCCCGACTCAGGATAAATCAGCCCCAGCATTTT
CASSARLRINQPQHF